This TCR beta chain was recovered during a study of T cells in localized non-small cell lung cancer. As regards this clone: The target antigen is unknown.

Study-level findings and limits: Appearing in adjacent lung were a median roughly 57 of the top 100 tumor clones. Highest T cell clonality was seen in uninvolved adjacent lung, surpassing that measured in tumor.

The CDR3 runs 14 residues. Deletions cut 2 bases from V and 5 bases from J, with 9 bases between. Germline loops: CDR1 SGHTA, CDR2 FQGNSA. Profiling relied on immunoSEQ multiplex PCR, and the TCRdb table lists in-frame clones only, not all of them. The table lists roughly 30,000 clones, 85% to 90% of them singletons, with 4% to 4.5% in the top ten. The material was peripheral blood, obtained before any cancer treatment. The chain combines TRBV7-2 with TRBJ1-4; no reliable D call. The receptor's source is a woman aged 40 to 75 with stage I lung adenocarcinoma. CDR3 coding DNA: TGTGCCAGCAGCTTACTCCGGGAGAATGAAAAACTGTTTTTT. Protein product: CASSLLRENEKLFF.